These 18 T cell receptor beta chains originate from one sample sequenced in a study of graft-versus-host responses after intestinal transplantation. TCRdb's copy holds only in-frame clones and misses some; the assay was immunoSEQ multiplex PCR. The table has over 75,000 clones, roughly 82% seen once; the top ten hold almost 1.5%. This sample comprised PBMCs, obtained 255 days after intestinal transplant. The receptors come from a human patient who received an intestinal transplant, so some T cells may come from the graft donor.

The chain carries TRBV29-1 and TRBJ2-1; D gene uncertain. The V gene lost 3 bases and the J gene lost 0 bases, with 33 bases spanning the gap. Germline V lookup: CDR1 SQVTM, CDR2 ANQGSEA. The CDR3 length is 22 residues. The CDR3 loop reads CSVDSYREQPDTSLSSYNEQFF. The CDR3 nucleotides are TGCAGCGTTGATTCTTATAGAGAACAGCCAGACACCTCCTTGAGCTCCTACAATGAGCAGTTCTTC.

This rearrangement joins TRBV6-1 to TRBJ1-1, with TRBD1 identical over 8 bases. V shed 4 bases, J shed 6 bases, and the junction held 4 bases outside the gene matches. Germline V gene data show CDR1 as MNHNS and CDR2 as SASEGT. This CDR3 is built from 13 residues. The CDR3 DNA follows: TGTGCCAGCAGTGGGACAGGGAGGCCTGAAGCTTTCTTT. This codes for CASSGTGRPEAFF.

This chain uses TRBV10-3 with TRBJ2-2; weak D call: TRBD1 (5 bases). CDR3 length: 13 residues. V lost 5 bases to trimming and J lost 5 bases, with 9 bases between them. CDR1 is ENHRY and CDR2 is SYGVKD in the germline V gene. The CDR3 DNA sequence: TGTGCCATCAGTAAACCAGGGACCGGGGAGCTGTTTTTT. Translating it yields CAISKPGTGELFF.

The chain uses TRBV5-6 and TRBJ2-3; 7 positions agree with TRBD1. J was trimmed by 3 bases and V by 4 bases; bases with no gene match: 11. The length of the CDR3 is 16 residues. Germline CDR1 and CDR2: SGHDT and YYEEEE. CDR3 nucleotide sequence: TGTGCCAGCAGCCCACGACCAAGACAGGGAACAGATACGCAGTATTTT. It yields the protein CASSPRPRQGTDTQYF.

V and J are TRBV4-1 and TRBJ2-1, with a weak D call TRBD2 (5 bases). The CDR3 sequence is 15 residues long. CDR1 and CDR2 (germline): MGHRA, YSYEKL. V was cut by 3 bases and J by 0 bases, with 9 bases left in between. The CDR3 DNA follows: TGCGCCAGCAGCCAGCGGGCCAGCTCCTACAATGAGCAGTTCTTC. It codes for CASSQRASSYNEQFF.

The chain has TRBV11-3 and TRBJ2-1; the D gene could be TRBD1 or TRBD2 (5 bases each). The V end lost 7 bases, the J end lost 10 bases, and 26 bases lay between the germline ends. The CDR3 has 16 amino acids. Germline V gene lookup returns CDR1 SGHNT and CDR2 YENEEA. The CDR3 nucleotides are TGTGCCAGCATGGCTCCGGGACCCCGACAGAAGGGGGAGCAGTTCTTC. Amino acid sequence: CASMAPGPRQKGEQFF.

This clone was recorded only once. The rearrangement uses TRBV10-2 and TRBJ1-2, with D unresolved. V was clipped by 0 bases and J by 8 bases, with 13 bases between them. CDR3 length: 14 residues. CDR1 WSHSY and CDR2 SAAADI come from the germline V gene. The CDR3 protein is CASSESPGHLGYTF. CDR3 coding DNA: TGCGCCAGCAGTGAGTCCCCGGGCCACCTGGGCTACACCTTC.

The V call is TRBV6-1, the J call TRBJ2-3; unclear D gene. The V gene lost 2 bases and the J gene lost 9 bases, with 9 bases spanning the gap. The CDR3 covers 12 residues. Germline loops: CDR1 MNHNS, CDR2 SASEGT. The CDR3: CASSETMATQYF. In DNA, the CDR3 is TGTGCCAGCAGTGAAACCATGGCAACGCAGTATTTT.

The CDR3 reads CASSHSHSPLHF. In DNA form, the CDR3 reads TGTGCCAGCAGCCACTCTCATTCACCCCTCCACTTT. This chain links TRBV13 with TRBJ1-6, with D unresolved. V shed 5 bases and J shed 8 bases, with 7 bases lying between them. Germline-derived CDR1 and CDR2 are PRHDT and FYEKMQ (reference sequence). This CDR3 contains 12 residues. Together with reference TRBV13 and TRBJ1-6, the CDR3 gives the full variable domain: AAGVIQSPRHLIKEKRETATLKCYPIPRHDTVYWYQQGPGQDPQFLISFYEKMQSDKGSIPDRFSAQQFSDYHSELNMSSLELGDSALYFCASSHSHSPLHFGNGTRLTVT.

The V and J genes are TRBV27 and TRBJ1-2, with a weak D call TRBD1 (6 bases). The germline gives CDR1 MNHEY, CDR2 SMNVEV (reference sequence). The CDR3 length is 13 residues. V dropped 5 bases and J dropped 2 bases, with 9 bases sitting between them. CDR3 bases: TGTGCCAGCAGTGCGACAGGAAACTATGGCTACACCTTC. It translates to CASSATGNYGYTF.

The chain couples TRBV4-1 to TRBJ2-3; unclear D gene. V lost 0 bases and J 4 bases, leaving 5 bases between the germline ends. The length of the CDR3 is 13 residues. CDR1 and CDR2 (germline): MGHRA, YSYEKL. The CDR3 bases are TGCGCCAGCAGCCAAGACACCCCAGATACGCAGTATTTT. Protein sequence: CASSQDTPDTQYF.

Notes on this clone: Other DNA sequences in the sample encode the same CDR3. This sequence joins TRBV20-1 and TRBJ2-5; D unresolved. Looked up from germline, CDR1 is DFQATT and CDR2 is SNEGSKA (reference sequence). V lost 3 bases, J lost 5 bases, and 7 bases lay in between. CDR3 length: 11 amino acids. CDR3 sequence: CSASLGETQYF. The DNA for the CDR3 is TGCAGTGCTAGCCTTGGCGAGACCCAGTACTTC.

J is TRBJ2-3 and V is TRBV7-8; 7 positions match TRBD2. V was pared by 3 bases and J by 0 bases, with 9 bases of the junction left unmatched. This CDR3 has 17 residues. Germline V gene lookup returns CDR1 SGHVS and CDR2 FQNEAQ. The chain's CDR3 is CASSLVGLAVSTDTQYF. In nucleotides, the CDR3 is TGTGCCAGCAGCTTGGTGGGGCTAGCGGTTAGCACAGATACGCAGTATTTT.

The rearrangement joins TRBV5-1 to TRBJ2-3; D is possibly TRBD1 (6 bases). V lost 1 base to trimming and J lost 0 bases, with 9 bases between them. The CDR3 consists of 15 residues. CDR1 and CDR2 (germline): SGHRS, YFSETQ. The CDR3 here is CASSLTGSSTDTQYF. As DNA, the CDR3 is TGCGCCAGCAGCTTGACAGGGAGCAGCACAGATACGCAGTATTTT.

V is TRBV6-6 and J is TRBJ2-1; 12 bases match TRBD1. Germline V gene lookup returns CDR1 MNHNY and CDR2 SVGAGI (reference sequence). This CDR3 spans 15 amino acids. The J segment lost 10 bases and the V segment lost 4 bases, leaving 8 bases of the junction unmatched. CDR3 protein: CASSSRDRGLQEQFF. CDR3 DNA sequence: TGTGCCAGCAGTTCGCGGGACAGGGGGCTTCAGGAGCAGTTCTTC.

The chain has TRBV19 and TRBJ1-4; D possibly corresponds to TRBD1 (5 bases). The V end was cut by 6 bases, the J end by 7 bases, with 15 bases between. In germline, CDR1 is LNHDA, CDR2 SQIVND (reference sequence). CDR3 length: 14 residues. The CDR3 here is CASSPRVYGEKLFF. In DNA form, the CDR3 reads TGTGCCAGTAGCCCCAGGGTCTATGGTGAAAAACTGTTTTTT.

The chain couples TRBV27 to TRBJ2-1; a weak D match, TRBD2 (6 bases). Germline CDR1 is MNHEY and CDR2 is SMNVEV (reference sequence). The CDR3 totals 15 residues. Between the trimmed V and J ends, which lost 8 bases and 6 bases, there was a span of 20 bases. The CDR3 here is CASGPFGGLGNEQFF. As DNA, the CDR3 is TGTGCCAGCGGCCCCTTTGGAGGGTTGGGCAATGAGCAGTTCTTC.

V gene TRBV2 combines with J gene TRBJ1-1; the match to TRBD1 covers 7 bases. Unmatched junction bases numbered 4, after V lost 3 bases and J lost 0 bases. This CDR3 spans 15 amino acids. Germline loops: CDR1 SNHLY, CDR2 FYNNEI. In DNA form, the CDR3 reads TGTGCCAGCAGTGAGTCAGGGGGTATGAACACTGAAGCTTTCTTT. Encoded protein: CASSESGGMNTEAFF.